The clone carrying this TCR beta chain was detected many times. Its antigen is currently unknown. The data derive from a study of metastatic and nonmetastatic thyroid tumors. Looking at the study overall: For malignant and benign thyroid patients, tumor or nodule tissue and blood were the sources whose repertoires were compared. Study-wide findings and caveats: A significant increase in TCR beta diversity was reportedly seen in malignant thyroid tumors relative to benign nodules, in blood and tumor.

Original methodology: It was from CDR3 differences across clinicopathological groups that a distant-metastasis classifier for papillary thyroid cancer was built. TCRdb called clones again from the PCR reads with MiXCR. The V and J calls were not made by the authors but by TCRdb's processing. Of more than 40,000 clones in the sample, roughly 3.1% are singletons; the top ten hold 8% to 10%. The germline V gene has CDR1 MNHNS and CDR2 SASEGT. V was cut by 6 bases and J by 2 bases, with 13 bases left in between. This CDR3 has 15 amino acids. Thyroid surgery was preceded by no treatment in any patient. Sequencing was carried out using blood. This chain connects TRBV6-1 to TRBJ2-2, with a weak D call TRBD2 (5 bases). This clonotype was obtained from a female donor with papillary thyroid cancer or a benign thyroid nodule (not recorded which). Some clones in this sample may be carry-over from other donors' samples. In nucleotides, the CDR3 is TGTGCCAGCAGCCTCATGGGAGTTAACACCGGGGAGCTGTTTTTT. It specifies CASSLMGVNTGELFF.